The 18 T cell receptor beta chains below were found in one sample sequenced in a study of prognosis after radiotherapy for stage I lung cancer. Researchers used two-round multiplex PCR to amplify TCR beta CDR3 starting from genomic DNA. Round-one PCR had primers specific to each TRBV and TRBJ gene. TCRdb called the multiplex PCR reads again in MiXCR, with one record for every CDR3 protein. The table has 11,000 or so distinct CDR3 sequences, about 35% seen once. Sequenced material: PBMCs, taken before or after stereotactic body radiation therapy (not recorded which). The receptors come from a donor of 50 years or more with non-small cell lung cancer.

This clonotype came up many times. This chain uses TRBV7-2 with TRBJ2-7, with D perhaps assigned TRBD1 or TRBD2 (5 bases each). Trimming removed 6 bases from V and 12 bases from J, with 24 bases in between. Germline CDR1 and CDR2: SGHTA and FQGNSA. There are 14 residues in the CDR3. The CDR3 sequence: CASSQTLSGPYMYF. CDR3 nucleotides: TGTGCCAGCAGTCAAACGTTGTCGGGACCTTATATGTACTTC.

This clonotype was found once. This chain connects TRBV9 to TRBJ1-3, with no clear D. V was cut by 4 bases and J by 6 bases, with 11 bases left in between. Germline loops: CDR1 SGDLS, CDR2 YYNGEE. The CDR3 sequence is 13 residues long. The CDR3, as DNA: TGTGCCAGCAGCATCGGAACCGCAAACACCATATATTTT. Its protein is CASSIGTANTIYF.

This chain links TRBV28 with TRBJ1-1; the D gene is possibly TRBD1 (6 bases). This CDR3 comprises 12 residues. V was trimmed by 4 bases and J by 7 bases, leaving 10 bases between them. In germline, CDR1 is MDHEN, CDR2 SYDVKM. The CDR3 DNA sequence: TGTGCCAGCAGTTCTCGGACAGTTGAAGCTTTCTTT. Protein: CASSSRTVEAFF.

The sample holds many counts of this clonotype. The genes are TRBV4-1 and TRBJ1-3; 9 positions match TRBD1. V shed 4 bases and J 8 bases; nucleotides not matched to a gene: 6. This CDR3 has 14 residues. CDR1 and CDR2 (germline): MGHRA, YSYEKL. CDR3 sequence reads: CASSPYRGLDTIYF. The CDR3 nucleotides read TGCGCCAGCAGCCCCTACAGGGGGCTAGACACCATATATTTT.

The count of this clonotype is one. This may stem from a read error, because a much larger clone lies one nucleotide away. The chain couples TRBV15 to TRBJ1-1; no definite D call. Germline CDR1 LNHNV, CDR2 YYDKDF (reference sequence). The V end lost 0 bases, the J end lost 7 bases, and 18 bases lay between the germline ends. The CDR3 is 16 amino acids. The CDR3 coding sequence is TGTGCCACCAGCAGAGATTTGATAGGCATAGGCGATGAAGCTTTCTTT. Translating it yields CATSRDLIGIGDEAFF.

In this sample, this clonotype turned up many times. This chain links TRBV19 with TRBJ2-5; no firm D call. The CDR3 length is 13 residues. Trimming stripped 10 bases from V and 2 bases from J, with 14 bases between. Germline lookup yields CDR1 LNHDA and CDR2 SQIVND (reference sequence). CDR3 residues: CATRRSEQETQYF. CDR3 DNA: TGTGCCACTCGACGTTCGGAACAAGAGACCCAGTACTTC.

This clonotype was counted at least ten times. The DNA of the CDR3 is TGTGCCAGCAGCTTAAAGGTCGTCAACGCTTTCTTT. Its protein is CASSLKVVNAFF. The V and J genes are TRBV7-9 and TRBJ1-1; no reliable D call. V was clipped by 2 bases and J by 11 bases, with 12 bases between them. The CDR3 is made up of 12 amino acids. The V gene's germline CDR1 is SEHNR and CDR2 FQNEAQ (reference sequence). Based on the CDR3 plus reference TRBV7-9 and TRBJ1-1, the full variable domain is DTGVSQNPRHKITKRGQNVTFRCDPISEHNRLYWYRQTLGQGPEFLTYFQNEAQLEKSRLLSDRFSAERPKGSFSTLEIQRTEQGDSAMYLCASSLKVVNAFFGQGTRLTVV.

The chain joins TRBV3-1 to TRBJ2-2, with D possibly being TRBD2 (6 bases). Per the germline V gene, CDR1 is LGHDT and CDR2 is YNNKEL (reference sequence). V was trimmed by 2 bases and J by 1 base, leaving 11 bases between them. The CDR3 loop spans 16 amino acids. The CDR3 sequence is CASSQFRSGNTGELFF. CDR3 nucleotide sequence: TGTGCCAGCAGCCAATTCCGTAGCGGGAACACCGGGGAGCTGTTTTTT.

The chain joins TRBV6-2 or TRBV6-3 to TRBJ2-1; 9 bases are shared with TRBD2. Germline V CDR1 and CDR2: MNHEY, SVGEGT. This CDR3 is 17 amino acids long. The CDR3 DNA is TGTGTCAACAGTTACTCGTCCCCTAGCGGGATTTACAATGAGCAGTTCTTC. This encodes CVNSYSSPSGIYNEQFF.

The table lists this clonotype with many counts. The chain couples TRBV4-1 to TRBJ2-4; D is unresolved. This CDR3 contains 15 residues. Germline CDR1 and CDR2: MGHRA and YSYEKL. Trimming removed 2 bases at V and 0 bases at J, with 8 bases between. CDR3 sequence reads: CASSQTQLAKNIQYF. DNA for the CDR3: TGCGCCAGCAGCCAAACACAGCTAGCCAAAAACATTCAGTACTTC.

Concerning this clonotype: This is likely an artifact of a read error, given a far larger clone one base away. V is TRBV11-2 and J is TRBJ2-7; the match to TRBD2 covers 11 bases. CDR1 and CDR2 (germline): SGHAT, FQNNGV. V lost 5 bases and J lost 2; bases outside the gene matches: 5. This CDR3 is built from 15 residues. CDR3 nucleotide sequence: TGTGCCAGCAGCACAGGGACTAGCGGAACCTACGAGCAGTACTTC. It translates to CASSTGTSGTYEQYF.

The sample holds many counts of this clonotype. J is TRBJ2-2 and V is TRBV5-1; perhaps TRBD1 as D (6 bases). This CDR3 comprises 14 residues. CDR1 SGHRS and CDR2 YFSETQ come from the germline V gene. V shed 2 bases and J shed 2 bases, with 7 bases lying between them. The CDR3 bases are TGCGCCAGCAGCTTAGGGACAAACACCGGGGAGCTGTTTTTT. As protein: CASSLGTNTGELFF.

This clonotype was observed at least ten times. The chain has TRBV19 and TRBJ1-1, with TRBD1 identical over 9 bases. V shed 1 base, J shed 2 bases, and the junction held 5 bases outside the gene matches. CDR3 length: 16 residues. Germline lookup yields CDR1 LNHDA and CDR2 SQIVND (reference sequence). The CDR3 DNA sequence: TGTGCCAGTAGTATAGGAGGGACAGGGATTAACACTGAAGCTTTCTTT. Protein: CASSIGGTGINTEAFF.

This clonotype was counted only a few times. It may be a read error: a sequence one base away is much more abundant. The chain employs TRBV11-2 and TRBJ2-5; D is undetermined. The CDR3 has 15 residues. Trimming pared 5 bases from V and 7 bases from J, leaving 20 bases between. Germline V lookup: CDR1 SGHAT, CDR2 FQNNGV. The CDR3 coding sequence is TGTGCCAGCAGCCCCCCTTGGTGGGCACTCGGGACCCAGTACTTC. It is translated as CASSPPWWALGTQYF.

This clonotype rates as medium-sized (0.01 to 0.1%). The CDR3 reads CASSFPGHRGPETGELFF. In DNA form, the CDR3 reads TGTGCCAGCAGTTTCCCCGGGCACAGGGGGCCGGAAACCGGGGAGCTGTTTTTT. The chain joins TRBV7-3 to TRBJ2-2; the match to TRBD1 covers 9 bases. V dropped 6 bases and J dropped 5; count of bases not matched to a gene: 16. This CDR3 spans 18 amino acids. In germline, CDR1 is SGHTA, CDR2 FQGTGA. The variable domain in full, with the rest retrieved from reference TRBV7-3 and TRBJ2-2, is GAGVSQTPSNKVTEKGKYVELRCDPISGHTALYWYRQSLGQGPEFLIYFQGTGAADDSGLPNDRFFAVRPEGSVSTLKIQRTERGDSAVYLCASSFPGHRGPETGELFFGEGSRLTVL.

This clonotype was seen just once. This clone may be a read error of a much larger clone one base away. The chain carries TRBV27 and TRBJ2-1; 8 nucleotides line up with TRBD2. After removal of 5 bases from V and 0 bases from J, the junction contained 6 bases not matched to a gene. The CDR3 runs 16 residues. Germline V gene data show CDR1 as MNHEY and CDR2 as SMNVEV (reference sequence). The CDR3 reads CASSDQSGSSYNEQFF. CDR3 DNA: TGTGCCAGCAGTGACCAGAGCGGGAGCTCCTACAATGAGCAGTTCTTC.

This clonotype has only one observation. This likely reflects a read error, since a far larger clone is one base away. The chain joins TRBV15 to TRBJ1-2; possibly TRBD1 for D (6 bases). The germline gives CDR1 LNHNV, CDR2 YYDKDF (reference sequence). The V gene lost 5 bases and the J gene lost 0 bases, with 13 bases spanning the gap. CDR3 length: 15 residues. This CDR3 is CATSLAGGSNYGYTF. Here the CDR3 DNA reads TGTGCCACCAGCTTAGCGGGGGGCTCTAACTATGGCTACACCTTC. Looking up the rest from reference TRBV15 and TRBJ1-2 gives the full variable domain: DAMVIQNPRYQVTQFGKPVTLSCSQTLNHNVMYWYQQKSSQAPKLLFHYYDKDFNNEADTPDNFQSRRPNTSFCFLDIRSPGLGDTAMYLCATSLAGGSNYGYTFGSGTRLTVV.

The chain links TRBV19 to TRBJ2-7; 7 nucleotides line up with TRBD1. V dropped 3 bases and J dropped 6; count of bases not matched to a gene: 2. Per germline, CDR1 LNHDA and CDR2 SQIVND (reference sequence). CDR3 size: 12 residues. CDR3 sequence: CASSIRGREQYF. Written as DNA, the CDR3 is TGTGCCAGTAGTATTAGGGGGCGCGAGCAGTACTTC.